This entry describes one T cell receptor (beta chain). Its matching antigen is unknown. The sample comes from a study of siplizumab effects on memory and regulatory T cells. Profiling relied on immunoSEQ multiplex PCR, and the TCRdb table lists in-frame clones only, not all of them. The sample has some 100,000 clones; under 95% are singletons. Points from the study as a whole: The naive T cell population seemed more diverse than memory cells and seemed a major contributor to the alloresponse. In controls, 26.9% of mappable alloreactive CD4+ clones were Treg-derived on average, versus around 69% with siplizumab. Roughly 75-97% of dividing CD4+ or CD8+ clones were without an attributable naive or memory phenotype. Siplizumab brought about a significant reduction in alloreactive sequences traceable to unstimulated CD4+ memory cells.

The germline V gene has CDR1 SGHVS and CDR2 FNYEAQ. V was pared by 1 base and J by 6 bases, with 13 bases between. This CDR3 region has 14 residues. This chain joins TRBV7-6 and TRBJ2-7, with D tentatively TRBD2 (5 bases). This sequence originates from a human donor in good health. Material: CD8+ T cells sorted from blood. The CDR3 nucleotides read TGTGCCAGCAGCTTAGGGACTTCCTCTGGCGAGCAGTACTTC. Translating gives CASSLGTSSGEQYF.